Detailed here is one TCR beta chain. The data derive from a study of cytomegalovirus exposure and HLA in healthy donors. Study-wide context: Per a later analysis, the 666 first-cohort and about 120 validation repertoires shared one platform.

Separate from the roughly 720-subject first cohort was the approximately 130-subject validation cohort, to which the donors belonged. The V gene's germline CDR1 is SGHDT and CDR2 YYEEEE. Unmatched junction bases numbered 5, after V lost 0 bases and J lost 1 base. The CDR3 covers 17 residues. Clones were read by immunoSEQ multiplex PCR, and TCRdb kept only the in-frame ones, dropping some. Here the sample spans over 150,000 clones, roughly 90% being singletons. Sample: PBMCs. The J gene is TRBJ1-2, the V gene TRBV5-6, with 11 bases fitting TRBD1. The TCR originated in a woman aged 18-29 years in good health and CMV-seronegative. CDR3 sequence: CASSLASGTGGNYGYTF. CDR3 sequence (DNA): TGTGCCAGCAGCTTGGCCTCCGGGACAGGGGGTAACTATGGCTACACCTTC.